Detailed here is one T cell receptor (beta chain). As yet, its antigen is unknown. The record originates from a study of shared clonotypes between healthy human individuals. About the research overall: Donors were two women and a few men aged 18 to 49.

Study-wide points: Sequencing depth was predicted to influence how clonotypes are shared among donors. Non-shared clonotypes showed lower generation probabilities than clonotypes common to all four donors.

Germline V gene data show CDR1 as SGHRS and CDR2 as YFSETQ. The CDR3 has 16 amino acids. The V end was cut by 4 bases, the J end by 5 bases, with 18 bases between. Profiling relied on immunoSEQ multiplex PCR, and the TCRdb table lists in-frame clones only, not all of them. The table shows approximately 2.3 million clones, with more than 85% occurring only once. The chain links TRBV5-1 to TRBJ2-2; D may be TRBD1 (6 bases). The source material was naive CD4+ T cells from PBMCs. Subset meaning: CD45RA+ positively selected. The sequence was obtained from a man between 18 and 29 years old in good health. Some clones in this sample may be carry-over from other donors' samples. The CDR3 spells CASSPQGNMGTGELFF. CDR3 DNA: TGCGCCAGCAGCCCTCAGGGGAATATGGGGACCGGGGAGCTGTTTTTT. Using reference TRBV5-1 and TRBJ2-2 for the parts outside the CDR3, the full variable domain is KAGVTQTPRYLIKTRGQQVTLSCSPISGHRSVSWYQQTPGQGLQFLFEYFSETQRNKGNFPGRFSGRQFSNSRSEMNVSTLELGDSALYLCASSPQGNMGTGELFFGEGSRLTVL.